The clone carrying this T cell receptor beta chain was observed at least ten times. No antigen is known for it. This entry belongs to a study of T cell repertoires in cytomegalovirus infection. Looking at the study overall: Signatures in public TCR beta sequences pointed to both CMV infection and matching HLA type.

Study results and caveats: CMV-specific HLA-C-restricted TCR beta clonotypes dominated the ex vivo response.

Using its own MiXCR run on the reads, TCRdb lists one record per CDR3 protein. The profile shows about 890,000 distinct CDR3 sequences, approximately 30% of them singletons. The sequence came from a human donor in good health (CMV status not recorded). Some clones in this sample may be carry-over from other donors' samples. The sample here was cultured CD8+ T cells from PBMCs, taken from culture after CMV antigen stimulation.

The CDR3 protein is CASSSHPGVESSPQHF. The DNA of the CDR3 is TGTGCCAGCAGCTCACACCCGGGGGTCGAATCAAGCCCCCAGCATTTT. The V gene is TRBV7-2, the J gene TRBJ1-5; maybe TRBD1 (5 bases). V gave up 4 bases and J gave up 10 bases, with 23 bases separating them. CDR3 length equals 16 residues. The germline gives CDR1 SGHTA, CDR2 FQGNSA.